This T cell receptor beta chain appears in the sequencing data of a study of blood T cell repertoires in COVID-19. Study-wide context: The study drew acute and convalescent COVID-19 samples from the United States, Italy and Spain. T cells, B-cell-depleted T cells, or PBMCs provided the cDNA or gDNA that served as material.

The authors' processing: Reference gene primer amplification gave nucleated cell count estimates. The table came from immunoSEQ multiplex PCR; TCRdb's copy has only in-frame clones and leaves some out. Clonal size and the V and J genes are those of that table, whereas D and trimming came from the DNA. This table has around 71,000 clones, 70% to 85% appearing once. This CDR3 region has 16 residues. Germline CDR1 and CDR2: SNHLY and FYNNEI. The V end lost 4 bases, the J end lost 5 bases, and 17 bases lay between the germline ends. Sequenced material: peripheral blood. This sequence joins TRBV2 and TRBJ2-2, with D tentatively TRBD1 (5 bases). The TCR was taken from a man between 70 and 80 years old with acute or convalescent COVID-19. The chain's CDR3 is CASSATPTGSTGELFF. The CDR3 DNA follows: TGTGCCAGCAGTGCCACCCCCACAGGTTCAACCGGGGAGCTGTTTTTT. Supplemented by reference TRBV2 and TRBJ2-2, the full variable domain reads EPEVTQTPSHQVTQMGQEVILRCVPISNHLYFYWYRQILGQKVEFLVSFYNNEISEKSEIFDDQFSVERPDGSNFTLKIRSTKLEDSAMYFCASSATPTGSTGELFFGEGSRLTVL.